The rows below give T cell receptor beta chains drawn from one sample of a study of OX40 agonist ivuxolimab in advanced cancers. Only in-frame clones appear in the TCRdb table, and some are missing; sequencing was by immunoSEQ multiplex PCR. The table includes fewer than 120,000 clones, roughly 87% detected once. Source: CD4+ or CD8+ T cells sorted from blood, taken in a trial of the OX40 agonist ivuxolimab. These receptors came from an adult with an advanced solid tumor such as melanoma, head and neck, liver or kidney cancer. The conserved cysteine and the conserved F or W are not part of the CDR3 here. Each record gives: clone size, V gene, CDR3 protein. Only part of the rows carry a size: once, few, many, or a class if the clone is expanded.

NA TRBV10-3 AGWTELGNEQF
few TRBV25-1 ASSYGEVTEAF
NA TRBV5-1 ASSWSGQGDQPQH
NA TRBV12-5 ASGLVPGTGELF
few TRBV15 ATSRRQRNTIY
NA TRBV11-2 ASSLRGLNTGELF
few TRBV7-2 ASKDRLNTGELF
NA TRBV18 ASSPGGTEGSPLH
NA TRBV29-1 SATRGSQVLF
NA TRBV6-1 AASITRRNNEQF
NA TRBV7-3 ASSLAGNTEAF
NA TRBV4-3 ASSQAGELF
NA TRBV9 ASTRLAGSTDTQY
NA TRBV7-9 ASSLARGQAGNEKLF
NA TRBV15 ATSSRQVNTEAF
NA TRBV7-2 ASSLDTGFYGYT
NA TRBV5-1 ASSERTGDTEAF
NA TRBV19 ASSTRGTGGWGTEAF
NA TRBV5-1 ASSLETGSSYEQY
once TRBV25-1 ASSDQGGYGYT
NA TRBV7-2 ASSLLPETHYEQY
NA TRBV30 AWTVLNEQF
NA TRBV5-6 ASSEGSPNPNTEAF
NA TRBV27 ASSLGGTPVGGYT
NA TRBV28 ASSSGLYNEQF
once TRBV7-9 ASNPGQGYNEQF
NA TRBV7-2 ASSDGRGTEAF
NA TRBV7-2 ASSLIGVYGYT
NA TRBV30 AWSADTTGEPQH
NA TRBV28 ASSAPSGRGNEQF
NA TRBV29-1 SVEVPGSHEGEQY
NA TRBV10-3 ASMDREDGYT
NA TRBV13 ASSLVRGTEAF
NA TRBV6-1 ASSWGQGMNTEAF
NA TRBV29-1 SVALLQGTGELF
NA TRBV6-5 ASSIREANTEAF
NA TRBV6-1 ASSDNGQDYGYT